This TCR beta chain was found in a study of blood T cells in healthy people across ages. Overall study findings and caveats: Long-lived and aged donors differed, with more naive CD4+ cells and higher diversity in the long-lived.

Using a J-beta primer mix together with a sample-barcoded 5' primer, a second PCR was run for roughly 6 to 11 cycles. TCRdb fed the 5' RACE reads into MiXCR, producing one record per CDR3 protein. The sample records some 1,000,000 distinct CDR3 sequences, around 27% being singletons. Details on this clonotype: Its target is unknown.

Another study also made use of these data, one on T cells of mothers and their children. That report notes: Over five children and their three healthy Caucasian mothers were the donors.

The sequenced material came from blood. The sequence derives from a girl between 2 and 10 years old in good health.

Written as DNA, the CDR3 is TGTGCCAGCCTAGATAAACAAGAGACCCAGTACTTC. Protein: CASLDKQETQYF. The chain links TRBV6-1 to TRBJ2-5; D is uncertain. CDR3 size: 12 residues. The germline CDR1 and CDR2 sequences are MNHNS and SASEGT. V was clipped by 8 bases and J by 2 bases, with 9 bases between them.